This TCR beta chain was recorded in a study of technical replicates of blood from four donors. The CDR3 totals 14 residues. V was clipped by 3 bases and J by 1 base, with 9 bases between them. The V gene's germline CDR1 is SEHNR and CDR2 FQNEAQ (reference sequence). Clones were read by immunoSEQ multiplex PCR, and TCRdb kept only the in-frame ones, dropping some. Of 15,000 or so clones detected, around nine tenths appear once; the ten largest clones hold roughly an eighth. Sequences were obtained from PBMCs. The chain combines TRBV7-9 with TRBJ1-1; tentatively, D is TRBD1 (5 bases). This sequence originates from a human donor in good health. The CDR3 reads CASSLQGGNTEAFF. The CDR3 DNA follows: TGTGCCAGCAGCTTGCAGGGTGGGAACACTGAAGCTTTCTTT.